Included here is one T cell receptor beta chain sequence, with context. Its antigen is undetermined. Germline CDR1 reads MNHEY; CDR2 reads SVGAGI. The CDR3 consists of 15 residues. The V and J ends lost 4 bases and 0 bases respectively, with 12 bases between them. TCRdb re-analysed the reads in MiXCR, keeping a single row per CDR3 protein. The sample carries around 100,000 distinct CDR3 sequences, 42% recorded once. This entry is derived from a study of T cell repertoires in cytomegalovirus infection. Turning to the study itself: Public signatures in TCR beta pointed to CMV infection and matching HLA type. Study-level findings and limits: The cumulative frequency of public TCR beta families distinguished individuals who carried CMV together with the relevant HLA. CMV-specific TCR beta clonotypes restricted by HLA-C were the ones dominating the ex vivo response.

The clonotype was recovered from a human donor in good health (CMV status not recorded). Some clones in this sample may be carry-over from other donors' samples. V and J are TRBV6-5 and TRBJ2-5, with D possibly matching TRBD1 (5 bases). The sample in question was CD8+ T cells from cultured PBMCs, obtained from culture after CMV antigen stimulation. The CDR3 coding sequence is TGTGCCAGCAGTTCAACCTCAGGGTACCAAGAGACCCAGTACTTC. Its translation is CASSSTSGYQETQYF.